What follows are 8 T cell receptor beta chains derived from one specimen sequenced in a study of molecular identifiers for immune sequencing clone quantification. TCRdb processed the PCR reads anew with MiXCR; each CDR3 protein has one entry. The sample comprises approximately 500,000 distinct CDR3 sequences, less than 30% of which are singletons, and 0.76% rests with the top ten. The specimen was naive CD8+ T cells from blood, with Jurkat cell RNA spiked in. This sample's subset: FACS-sorted CD8+CD4-CCR7+CD45RA+ naive T cells. These TCRs come from a human donor in good health. Some libraries in this study had Jurkat cell RNA spiked in.

V and J are TRBV5-6 and TRBJ1-5; perhaps TRBD1 as D (5 bases). V lost 4 bases and J lost 4, with 15 bases in between. This CDR3 region has 15 residues. Germline lookup yields CDR1 SGHDT and CDR2 YYEEEE. CDR3 DNA: TGTGCCAGCAGCGGCGCGGGGGTTCGTAATCAGCCCCAGCATTTT. Residues: CASSGAGVRNQPQHF.

There are many counts of this clonotype. V and J are TRBV7-2 and TRBJ1-6; D gene ambiguous. The CDR3 runs 16 residues. Trimming shortened V by 1 base and J by 0 bases, and 7 bases separated the two germline ends. Germline V gene lookup returns CDR1 SGHTA and CDR2 FQGNSA. CDR3 DNA sequence: TGTGCCAGCAGCTTAGACCGTAGCTCCTATAATTCACCCCTCCACTTT. Protein: CASSLDRSSYNSPLHF.

Remarks on this clonotype: A clone one base away is much larger, so this may be a read error. The V call is TRBV15, the J call TRBJ1-5, with 10 nucleotides matching TRBD1. The CDR3 extends over 16 amino acids. After removal of 0 bases from V and 11 bases from J, the junction contained 10 bases not matched to a gene. Germline V gene lookup returns CDR1 LNHNV and CDR2 YYDKDF (reference sequence). CDR3 region: CATSREGGDRGQSQHF. In DNA, the CDR3 is TGTGCCACCAGCAGAGAAGGAGGGGACAGGGGACAGTCCCAGCATTTT.

This clonotype was counted between two and nine times. The CDR3 region is CASGQGGTNEKLFF. The CDR3 region has the DNA TGTGCTAGTGGACAGGGAGGCACTAATGAAAAACTGTTTTTT. This rearrangement joins TRBV12-5 to TRBJ1-4, with D possibly being TRBD1 (6 bases). Trimming stripped 6 bases from V and 2 bases from J, with 10 bases between. The CDR3 contains 14 residues. Germline values: CDR1 LGHNT, CDR2 FRNRAP.

This chain connects TRBV12-3 or TRBV12-4 to TRBJ2-7; a possible D gene is TRBD2 (5 bases). Trimming cost V 5 bases and J 5 bases, with 13 bases left between them. CDR3 length: 13 residues. CDR3 residues: CASSPNAGDEQYF. CDR3 nucleotides: TGTGCCAGCAGTCCTAACGCCGGGGACGAGCAGTACTTC.

This rearrangement joins TRBV15 to TRBJ2-1, with unresolved D. Trimming pared 4 bases from V and 9 bases from J, leaving 22 bases between. The germline V gene encodes CDR1 LNHNV and CDR2 YYDKDF (reference sequence). This CDR3 contains 16 residues. CDR3 protein: CATSIDSRDRQAEQFF. The CDR3 DNA follows: TGTGCCACCAGCATAGATTCGAGAGACCGTCAAGCTGAGCAGTTCTTC.

This chain connects TRBV20-1 to TRBJ2-1; no clear D gene. V dropped 6 bases and J dropped 3 bases, with 15 bases sitting between them. Germline V gene sequence: CDR1 DFQATT, CDR2 SNEGSKA (reference sequence). The CDR3 runs 14 residues. In DNA form, the CDR3 reads TGCAGTGCCGGATATGGGGTCCTCTACAATGAGCAGTTCTTC. This gives the protein CSAGYGVLYNEQFF.

This clonotype was counted between two and nine times. The chain couples TRBV30 to TRBJ2-5, with TRBD1 identical over 10 bases. The ends lost 2 bases at V and 1 base at J; junction bases unmatched: 4. Germline CDR1 is GTSNPN and CDR2 is SVGIG (reference sequence). The CDR3 consists of 15 residues. The CDR3 DNA follows: TGTGCCTGGAGTTGGACAGGGGGGTCCCAAGAGACCCAGTACTTC. Residues: CAWSWTGGSQETQYF.